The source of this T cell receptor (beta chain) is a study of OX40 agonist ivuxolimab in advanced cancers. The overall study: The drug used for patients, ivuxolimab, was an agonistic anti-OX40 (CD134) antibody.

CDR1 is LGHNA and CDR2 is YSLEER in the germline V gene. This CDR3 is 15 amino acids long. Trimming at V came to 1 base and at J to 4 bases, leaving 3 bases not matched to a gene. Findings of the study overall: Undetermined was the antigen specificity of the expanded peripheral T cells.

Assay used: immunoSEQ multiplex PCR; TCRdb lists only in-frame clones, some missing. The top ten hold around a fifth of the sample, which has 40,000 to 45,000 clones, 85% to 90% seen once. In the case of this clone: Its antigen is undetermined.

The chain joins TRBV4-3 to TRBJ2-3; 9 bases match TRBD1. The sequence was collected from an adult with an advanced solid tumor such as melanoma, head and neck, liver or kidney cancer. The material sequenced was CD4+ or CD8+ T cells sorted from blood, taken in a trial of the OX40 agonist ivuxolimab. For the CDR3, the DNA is TGCGCCAGCAGCCAAGTGGACAGGGGCGCAGATACGCAGTATTTT. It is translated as CASSQVDRGADTQYF.